This TCR beta chain comes out of a study of blood T cell repertoires in COVID-19 (dated by TCRdb to the early 2020s). Study-wide context: Collaborator samples came from the United States, Italy and Spain and covered acute and convalescent phases of COVID-19. Deeply sampled blood TCRbeta repertoires from subjects exposed to, actively infected with, or recovered from COVID-19 were included in the dataset. Samples were obtained from the ongoing ImmuneRACE study (first 160 participants) and from about 1,300 subjects provided by 6 global collaborators. The repertoires were released in a freely available public database intended as a resource for research on the immune response to SARS-CoV-2. HLA class I and class II types, where available, came from metadata supplied by the sample provider rather than from assay-based typing. The material from the prospective study consisted of cDNA or gDNA derived from T cells, B-cell-depleted T cells, or PBMCs. The sample metadata nearly always contained a de-identified subject ID, COVID-19 status, age in years and sex. The paper's findings and limits, for the study overall: The amount of clinical and demographic metadata varied by source and participant and was provided uncurated.

The germline V gene (reference sequence) sets CDR1 to SGHNT and CDR2 to YYREEE. The germline V end is reduced by 0 bases and the J end by 0 bases; junction bases left unmatched: 3. Spanning cysteine to phenylalanine, the CDR3 consists of 18 amino acids. Just the 54-base CDR3 DNA is kept, in frame starting at base 1. TCRbeta CDR3 regions were amplified from genomic DNA using the immunoSEQ Assay, a bias-controlled multiplex PCR. The authors' analysis ran thus. The number of nucleated cells in each sample was estimated from the amplification of reference gene primers within the assay. Sequence reads were collapsed and filtered to measure the absolute abundance of every unique TCRbeta CDR3 rearrangement. Productive Simpson clonality was computed per sample as the square root of Simpson's diversity index over productive rearrangements. TCRdb carries this immuneACCESS record with in-frame sequences only. Its versions omit some clonotypes, under half of them owing to an unresolved V gene in the studies checked, with the rest unexplained. For V, J and clone size, that table is used; D and trimming come from the DNA. The sample table lists roughly 230,000 clones, approximately 83% of them with a count of one. The top ten clonotypes cover roughly 5.5% of the sample.

In the case of this clone: The antigen it binds to is not known. No qualities accompany the bases; no much larger clone lies one base away.

Whole blood was collected in K2EDTA tubes by collaborating institutions according to the institutions' own protocols. For TCRbeta analysis, collaborator samples were shipped as frozen whole blood, as isolated PBMCs, or as DNA extracted from either sample type. The chain links TRBV5-4 with TRBJ2-3, with TRBD2 matching 14 junction bases. The receptor's source is a human donor in a cohort sampled during active COVID-19. Sequencing used peripheral blood. The CDR3 protein sequence reads: CASSLGGLAGASTDTQYF. The DNA sequence is as follows: TGTGCCAGCAGCTTGGGGGGACTAGCGGGGGCTAGCACAGATACGCAGTATTTT.